This TCR beta chain derives from a study of shared clonotypes between healthy human individuals. General observations from the study: Naive subsets generally exceeded memory subsets in estimated richness. Blood was the only sampled material, and tissue repertoires likely differ. An anticipated effect of sequencing depth on clonotype sharing among donors was recognized.

This CDR3 has 13 amino acids. The ends were cut back, 4 bases at V and 1 base at J, with 6 bases in the middle. CDR1 and CDR2 from the germline V gene are SGHDT and YYEEEE. The protocol was immunoSEQ multiplex PCR, while the TCRdb copy is restricted to in-frame clones and leaves out a portion. The sample gives millions of clones, over 85% of which show up once; 0.9% to 1.3% is in the top ten. CD8 cells regarded as naive lacked CD45RO, were positively chosen for CCR7, and omitted terminally differentiated effector memory CD45RA+ cells. As to this clone: Its target is not known. Additional DNA sequences in this sample encode the identical CDR3.

This rearrangement joins TRBV5-6 to TRBJ2-4; no definite D call. The sample comprised naive CD8+ T cells sorted from blood. This TCR came from a man between 18 and 29 years old in good health. This CDR3 is CASSLGAKNIQYF. CDR3 sequence (DNA): TGTGCCAGCAGCCTCGGGGCCAAAAACATTCAGTACTTC.